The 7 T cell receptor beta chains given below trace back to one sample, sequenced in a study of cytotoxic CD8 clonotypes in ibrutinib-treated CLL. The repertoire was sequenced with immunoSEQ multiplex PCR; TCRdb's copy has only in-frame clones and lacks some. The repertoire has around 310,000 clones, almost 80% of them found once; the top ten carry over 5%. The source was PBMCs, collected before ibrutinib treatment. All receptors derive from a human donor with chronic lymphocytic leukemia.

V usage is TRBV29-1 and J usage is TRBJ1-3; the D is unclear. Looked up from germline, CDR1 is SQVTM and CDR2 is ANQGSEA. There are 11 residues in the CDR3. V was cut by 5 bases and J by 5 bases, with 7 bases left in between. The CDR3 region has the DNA TGCAGCGTTTCTAGAAGAAACACCATATATTTT. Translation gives CSVSRRNTIYF. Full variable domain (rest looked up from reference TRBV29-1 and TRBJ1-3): SAVISQKPSRDICQRGTSLTIQCQVDSQVTMMFWYRQQPGQSLTLIATANQGSEATYESGFVIDKFPISRPNLTFSTLTVSNMSPEDSSIYLCSVSRRNTIYFGEGSWLTVV.

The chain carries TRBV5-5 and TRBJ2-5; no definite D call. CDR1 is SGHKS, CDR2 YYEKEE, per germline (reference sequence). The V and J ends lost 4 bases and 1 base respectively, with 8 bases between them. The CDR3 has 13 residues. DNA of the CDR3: TGTGCCAGCAGCCCGATACGCCAAGAGACCCAGTACTTC. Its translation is CASSPIRQETQYF.

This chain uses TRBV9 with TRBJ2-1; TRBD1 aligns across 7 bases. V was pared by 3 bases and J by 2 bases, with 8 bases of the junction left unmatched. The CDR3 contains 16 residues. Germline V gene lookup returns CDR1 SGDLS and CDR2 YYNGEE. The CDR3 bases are TGTGCCAGCAGCGAACAGGGGCAACCAACCTACAATGAGCAGTTCTTC. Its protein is CASSEQGQPTYNEQFF.

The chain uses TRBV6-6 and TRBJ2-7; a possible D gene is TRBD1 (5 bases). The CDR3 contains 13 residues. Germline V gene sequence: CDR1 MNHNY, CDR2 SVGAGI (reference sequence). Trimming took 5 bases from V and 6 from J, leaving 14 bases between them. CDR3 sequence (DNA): TGTGCCAGCAGTCCCCTTCTAAGGGGCGAGCAGTACTTC. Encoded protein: CASSPLLRGEQYF.

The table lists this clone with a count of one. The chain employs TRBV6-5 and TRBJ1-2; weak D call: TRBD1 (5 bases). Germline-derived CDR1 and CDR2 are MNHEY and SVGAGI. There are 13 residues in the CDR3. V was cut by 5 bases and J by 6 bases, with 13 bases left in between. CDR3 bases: TGTGCCAGCAGTCCCGGGACTCCTAATGGCTACACCTTC. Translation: CASSPGTPNGYTF.

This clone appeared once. The CDR3 DNA follows: TGTGCCAGCAGTACTCTAGCGGGAGGGAACTACGAGCAGTACTTC. Protein product: CASSTLAGGNYEQYF. The chain uses TRBV6-5 and TRBJ2-7; 12 bases are a match to TRBD2. Germline-derived CDR1 and CDR2 are MNHEY and SVGAGI. The CDR3 has 15 amino acids. J was trimmed by 3 bases and V by 5 bases; bases with no gene match: 5.

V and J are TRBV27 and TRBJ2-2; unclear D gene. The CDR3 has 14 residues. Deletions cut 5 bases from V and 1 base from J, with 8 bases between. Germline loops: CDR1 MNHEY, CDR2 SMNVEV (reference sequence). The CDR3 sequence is CASSPLLNTGELFF. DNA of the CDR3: TGTGCCAGCAGTCCTCTCCTGAACACCGGGGAGCTGTTTTTT.